One T cell receptor beta chain is described in this entry. Its antigen is as yet unknown. These data come from a study of T cells in localized non-small cell lung cancer. CDR3 length: 14 amino acids. Trimming took 5 bases from V and 4 from J, leaving 14 bases between them. The germline V gene has CDR1 MNHNY and CDR2 SVGAGI (reference sequence). The data were produced by immunoSEQ multiplex PCR, yet TCRdb's version contains in-frame clones alone and is incomplete. The data contain tens of thousands of clones, around nine tenths of them singletons. Whole-study results and caveats: Clonality peaked in uninvolved adjacent lung rather than tumor.

The sample here was peripheral blood, taken before any cancer treatment. The V call is TRBV6-6, the J call TRBJ1-2, with a tentative D call TRBD1 (5 bases). The TCR originated in a male donor aged 60 or over with stage I lung adenocarcinoma. For the CDR3, the DNA is TGTGCCAGCAGTCAGGGCCTTGACAGCTATGGCTACACCTTC. This sequence encodes CASSQGLDSYGYTF.